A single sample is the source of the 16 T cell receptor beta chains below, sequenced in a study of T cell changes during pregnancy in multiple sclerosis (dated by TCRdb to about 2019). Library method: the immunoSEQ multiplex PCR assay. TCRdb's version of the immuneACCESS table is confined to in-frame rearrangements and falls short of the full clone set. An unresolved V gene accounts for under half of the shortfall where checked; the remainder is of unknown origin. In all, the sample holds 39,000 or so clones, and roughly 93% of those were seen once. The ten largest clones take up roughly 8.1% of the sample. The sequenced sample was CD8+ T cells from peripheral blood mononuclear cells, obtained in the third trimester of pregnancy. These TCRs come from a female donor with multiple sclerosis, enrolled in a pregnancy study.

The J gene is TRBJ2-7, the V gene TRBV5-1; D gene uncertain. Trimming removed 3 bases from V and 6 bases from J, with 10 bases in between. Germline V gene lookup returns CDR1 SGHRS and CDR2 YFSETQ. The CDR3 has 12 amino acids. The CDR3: CASSSPPLEQYF. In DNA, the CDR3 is TGCGCCAGCAGCTCCCCCCCTCTCGAGCAGTACTTC.

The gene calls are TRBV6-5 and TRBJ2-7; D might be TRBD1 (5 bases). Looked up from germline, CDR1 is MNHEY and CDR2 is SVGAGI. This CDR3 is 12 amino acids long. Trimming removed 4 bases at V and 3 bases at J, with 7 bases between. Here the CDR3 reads CASSSGIYEQYF. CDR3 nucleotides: TGTGCCAGCAGTTCAGGGATCTACGAGCAGTACTTC.

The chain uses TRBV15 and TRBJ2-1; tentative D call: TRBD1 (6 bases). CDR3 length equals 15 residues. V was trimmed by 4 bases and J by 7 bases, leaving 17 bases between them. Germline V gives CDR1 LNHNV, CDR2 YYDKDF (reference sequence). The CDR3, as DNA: TGTGCCACCAGCAAACAGGGATTTTTGGGGAATGAGCAGTTCTTC. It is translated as CATSKQGFLGNEQFF.

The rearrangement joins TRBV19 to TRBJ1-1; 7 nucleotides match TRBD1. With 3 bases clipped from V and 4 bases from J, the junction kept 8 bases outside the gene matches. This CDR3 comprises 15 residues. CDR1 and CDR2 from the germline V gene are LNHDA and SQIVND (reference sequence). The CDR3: CASSIPGQQLTEAFF. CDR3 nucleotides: TGTGCCAGTAGTATCCCGGGACAGCAACTCACTGAAGCTTTCTTT.

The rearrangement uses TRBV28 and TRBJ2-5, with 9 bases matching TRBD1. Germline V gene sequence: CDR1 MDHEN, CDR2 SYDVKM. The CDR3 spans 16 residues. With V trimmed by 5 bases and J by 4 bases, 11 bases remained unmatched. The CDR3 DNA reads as TGTGCCAGCAGTCCCCTAGGGACAGGGTTCGGAGAGACCCAGTACTTC. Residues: CASSPLGTGFGETQYF.

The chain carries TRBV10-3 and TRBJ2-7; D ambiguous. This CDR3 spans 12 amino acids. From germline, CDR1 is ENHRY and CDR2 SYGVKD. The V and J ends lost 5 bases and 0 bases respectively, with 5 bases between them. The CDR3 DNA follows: TGTGCCATCAGTACGAGCTCCTACGAGCAGTACTTC. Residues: CAISTSSYEQYF.

CDR3 amino acids: CASSPHLGSEQFF. In DNA, the CDR3 is TGCGCCAGCAGCCCACACCTAGGGAGTGAGCAGTTCTTC. J is TRBJ2-1 and V is TRBV5-1; D is perhaps TRBD2 (5 bases). This CDR3 has 13 amino acids. Trimming removed 4 bases at V and 9 bases at J, with 14 bases between. Germline CDR1 reads SGHRS; CDR2 reads YFSETQ.

DNA for the CDR3: TGTGCCAGCAGCCCCTCGGGACAGGGAGGCCATGAGCAGTTCTTC. Residues: CASSPSGQGGHEQFF. The J gene is TRBJ2-1, the V gene TRBV27, with TRBD1 matching over 9 bases. J gave up 8 bases and V 6 bases, and 11 bases lay outside the gene matches. Germline CDR1 and CDR2: MNHEY and SMNVEV (reference sequence). CDR3 length equals 15 residues.

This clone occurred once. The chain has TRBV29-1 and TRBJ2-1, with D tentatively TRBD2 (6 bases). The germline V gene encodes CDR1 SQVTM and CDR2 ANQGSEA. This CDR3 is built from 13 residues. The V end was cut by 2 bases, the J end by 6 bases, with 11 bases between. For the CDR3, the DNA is TGCAGCGTTGAACAACTAGCCTTCAATGAGCAGTTCTTC. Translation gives CSVEQLAFNEQFF.

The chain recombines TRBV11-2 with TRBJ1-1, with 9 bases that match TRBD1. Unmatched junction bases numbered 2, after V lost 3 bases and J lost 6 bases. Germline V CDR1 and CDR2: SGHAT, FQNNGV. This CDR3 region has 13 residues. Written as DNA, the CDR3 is TGTGCCAGCAGCTTCGGGACAGGGTCTGAAGCTTTCTTT. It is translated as CASSFGTGSEAFF.

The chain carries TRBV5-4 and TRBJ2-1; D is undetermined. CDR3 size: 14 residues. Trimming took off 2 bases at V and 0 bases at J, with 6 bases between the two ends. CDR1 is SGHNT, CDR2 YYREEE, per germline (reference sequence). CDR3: CASSFSSSYNEQFF. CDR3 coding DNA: TGTGCCAGCAGCTTCTCGAGCTCCTACAATGAGCAGTTCTTC.

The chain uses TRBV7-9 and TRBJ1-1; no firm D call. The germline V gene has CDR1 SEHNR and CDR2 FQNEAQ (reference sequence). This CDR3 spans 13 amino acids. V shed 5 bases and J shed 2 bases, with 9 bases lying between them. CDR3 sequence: CASSQPGNTEAFF. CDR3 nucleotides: TGTGCCAGCAGCCAGCCGGGTAACACTGAAGCTTTCTTT. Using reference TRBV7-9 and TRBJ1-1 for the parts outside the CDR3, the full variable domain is DTGVSQNPRHKITKRGQNVTFRCDPISEHNRLYWYRQTLGQGPEFLTYFQNEAQLEKSRLLSDRFSAERPKGSFSTLEIQRTEQGDSAMYLCASSQPGNTEAFFGQGTRLTVV.

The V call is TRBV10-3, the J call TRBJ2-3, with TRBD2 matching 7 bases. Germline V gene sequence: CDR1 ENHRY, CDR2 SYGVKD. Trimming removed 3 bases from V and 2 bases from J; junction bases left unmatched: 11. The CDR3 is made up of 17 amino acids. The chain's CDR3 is CAISETRREGPTDTQYF. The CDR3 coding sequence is TGTGCCATCAGTGAAACCAGGAGGGAGGGCCCCACAGATACGCAGTATTTT.

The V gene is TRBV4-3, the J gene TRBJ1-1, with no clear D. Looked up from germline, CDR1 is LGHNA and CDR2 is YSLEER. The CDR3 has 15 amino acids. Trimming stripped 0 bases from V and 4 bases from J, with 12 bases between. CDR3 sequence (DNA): TGCGCCAGCAGCCAAGAGGAGGTTGGTGTCACTGAAGCTTTCTTT. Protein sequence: CASSQEEVGVTEAFF.

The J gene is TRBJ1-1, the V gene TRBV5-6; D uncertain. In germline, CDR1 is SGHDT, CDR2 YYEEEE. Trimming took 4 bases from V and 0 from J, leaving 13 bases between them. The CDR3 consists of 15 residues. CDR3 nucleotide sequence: TGTGCCAGCAGCCCGGGTTGGGAGGTGAACACTGAAGCTTTCTTT. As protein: CASSPGWEVNTEAFF.

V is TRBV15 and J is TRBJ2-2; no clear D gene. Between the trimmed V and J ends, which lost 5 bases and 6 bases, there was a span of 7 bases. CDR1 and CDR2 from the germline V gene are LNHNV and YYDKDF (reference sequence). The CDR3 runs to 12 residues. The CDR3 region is CATSDTAGELFF. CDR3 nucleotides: TGTGCCACCAGCGACACGGCCGGGGAGCTGTTTTTT.